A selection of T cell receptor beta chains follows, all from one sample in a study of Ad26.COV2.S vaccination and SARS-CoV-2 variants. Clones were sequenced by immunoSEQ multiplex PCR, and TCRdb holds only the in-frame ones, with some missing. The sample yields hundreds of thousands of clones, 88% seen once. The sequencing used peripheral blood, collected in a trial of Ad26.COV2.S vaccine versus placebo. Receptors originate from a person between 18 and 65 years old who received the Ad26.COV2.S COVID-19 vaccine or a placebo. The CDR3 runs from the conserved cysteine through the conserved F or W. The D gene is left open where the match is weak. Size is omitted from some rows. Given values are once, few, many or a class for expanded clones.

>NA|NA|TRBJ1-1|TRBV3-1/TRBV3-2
TGTGCCAGCAGCCTTATGGGTCGAACGGGACCTGAAGCTTTCTTT
CASSLMGRTGPEAFF
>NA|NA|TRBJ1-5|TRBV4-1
TGCGCCAGCAGCCAAGATCAGCGTTTAGGTTTGAATCAGCCCCAGCATTTT
CASSQDQRLGLNQPQHF
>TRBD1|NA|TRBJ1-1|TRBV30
TGTGCCTGGAGTTTGGGGGGCTTCAGGGGGCTGAGGACTGAAGCTTTCTTT
CAWSLGGFRGLRTEAFF
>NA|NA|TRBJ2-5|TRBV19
TGTGCCAGTAGTAGACAAATCCAAGAGACCCAGTACTTC
CASSRQIQETQYF
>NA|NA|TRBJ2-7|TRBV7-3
TGTGCCAGCAGCAAACAGGGAGGGATGTACGAGCAGTACTTC
CASSKQGGMYEQYF
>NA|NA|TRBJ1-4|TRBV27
TGTGCCAGCAGTTTGCTTGGGGAAAAACTGTTTTTT
CASSLLGEKLFF
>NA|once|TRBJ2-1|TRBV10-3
TGTGCCATCAGTTTAGAATCCAGGGGAACGGGCAATGAGCAGTTCTTC
CAISLESRGTGNEQFF
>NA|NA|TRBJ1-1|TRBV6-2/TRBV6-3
TGTGCCAGCAGTTTCGTATCCGGGACACCCCAGAACACTGAAGCTTTCTTT
CASSFVSGTPQNTEAFF
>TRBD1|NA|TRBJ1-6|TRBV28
TGTGCCAGCTGGGACAGGGTCAATTCACCCCTCCACTTT
CASWDRVNSPLHF
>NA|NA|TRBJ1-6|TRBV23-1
TGCGTTATCCGGGGGGGACTAAAAAGAAATTCACCCCTCCACTTT
CVIRGGLKRNSPLHF
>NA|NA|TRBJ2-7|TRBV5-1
TGCGCCAGCAGCTTGGGGGCAGGGTTAGGGGAGCAGTACTTC
CASSLGAGLGEQYF
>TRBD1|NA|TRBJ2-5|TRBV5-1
TGCGCCAGCAGCATGGGGGACAGGTTTGAAGAGACCCAGTACTTC
CASSMGDRFEETQYF
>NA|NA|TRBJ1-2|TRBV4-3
TGCGCCAGCAGCCAAGAGTGGTCGAGGGGTGAAGCTAACTATGGCTACACCTTC
CASSQEWSRGEANYGYTF
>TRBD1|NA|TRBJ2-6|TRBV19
TGTGCCAGTAGTGTGACAGGGGCCGGCTCCTCTGGGGCCAACGTCCTGACTTTC
CASSVTGAGSSGANVLTF
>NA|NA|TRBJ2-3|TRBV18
TGTGCCAGCTCACCGCGGCGAACAGATACGCAGTATTTT
CASSPRRTDTQYF
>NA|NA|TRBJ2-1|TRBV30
TGTGCCTGGAGTGGGTCCAATGAGCAGTTCTTC
CAWSGSNEQFF
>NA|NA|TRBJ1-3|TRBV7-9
TGTGCCAGCAGCCGGGATGGCAGGGGTGGAAACACCATATATTTT
CASSRDGRGGNTIYF
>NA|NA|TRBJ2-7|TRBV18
TGTGCCAGCTCACGTCAACCGGCGGGCAACTCCTACGAGCAGTACTTC
CASSRQPAGNSYEQYF
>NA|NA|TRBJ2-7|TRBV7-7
TGTGCCAGCAGCATAGGACACCTGAGCTCCTACGAGCAGTACTTC
CASSIGHLSSYEQYF
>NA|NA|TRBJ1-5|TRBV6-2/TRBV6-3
TGTGCCAGCAGTTATATGGGTTGGAATCAGCCCCAGCATTTT
CASSYMGWNQPQHF
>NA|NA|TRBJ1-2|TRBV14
TGTGCCAGCAGCCAAGATCCCGCCAGGAGCTATGGCTACACCTTC
CASSQDPARSYGYTF
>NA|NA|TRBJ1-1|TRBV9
TGTGCCAGCAGCGTAAGTAGAACATTCACTGAAGCTTTCTTT
CASSVSRTFTEAFF
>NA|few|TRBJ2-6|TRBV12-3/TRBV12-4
TGTGCCAGCAGTTTCTCTGGGGCCAACGTCCTGACTTTC
CASSFSGANVLTF
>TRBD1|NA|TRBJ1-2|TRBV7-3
TGTGCCAGCAGCTGGGGACAGGGGAACTATGGCTACACCTTC
CASSWGQGNYGYTF
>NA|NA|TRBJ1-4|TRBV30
TGTGCCTGGAGGGAGGGGATGACGGCTAATGAAAAACTGTTTTTT
CAWREGMTANEKLFF
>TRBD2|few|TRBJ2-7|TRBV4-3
TGCGCCAGCAGCCCCTCACTAGCGTCTTCCTACGAGCAGTACTTC
CASSPSLASSYEQYF
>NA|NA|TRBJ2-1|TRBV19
TGTGCCAGTGGAGAGACAGTCTCCTACAATGAGCAGTTCTTC
CASGETVSYNEQFF
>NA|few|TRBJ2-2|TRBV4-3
TGCGCCAGCAGCCAAACAGGGCAGAACACCGGGGAGCTGTTTTTT
CASSQTGQNTGELFF
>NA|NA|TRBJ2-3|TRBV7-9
TGTGCCAGCAGGCTAGTGGATACGCAGTATTTT
CASRLVDTQYF
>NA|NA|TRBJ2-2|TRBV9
TGTGCCAGCAACCAGCAGGGGAACACCGGGGAGCTGTTTTTT
CASNQQGNTGELFF
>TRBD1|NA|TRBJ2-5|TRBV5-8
TGTGCCAGCAGTTCAACAGGGGAAGAGACCCAGTACTTC
CASSSTGEETQYF
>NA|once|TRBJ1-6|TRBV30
TGTGCCTGGGGCCCCCCTGGATCACCCCTCCACTTT
CAWGPPGSPLHF
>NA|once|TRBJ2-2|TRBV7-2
TGTGCCGGAAACAGGGCTTGGAACACCGGGGAGCTGTTTTTT
CAGNRAWNTGELFF
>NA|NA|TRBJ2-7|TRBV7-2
TGTGCCAGCGCTTGGAGAATCGGGCCGACCTCCTACGAGCAGTACTTC
CASAWRIGPTSYEQYF
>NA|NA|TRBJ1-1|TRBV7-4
TGTGCCAGCAGCTCGCCAGAACAGGGAATAAACACTGAAGCTTTCTTT
CASSSPEQGINTEAFF
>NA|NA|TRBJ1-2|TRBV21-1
TGTGCCAGCAGCAAAAATGACAGGAGCTATGGCTACACCTTC
CASSKNDRSYGYTF
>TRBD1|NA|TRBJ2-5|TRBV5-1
TGCGCCAGCAGCAATCGGGACAGTCAAGAGACCCAGTACTTC
CASSNRDSQETQYF
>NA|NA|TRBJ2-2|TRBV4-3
TGCGCCAGCAGCCAAGACGCCGGGGAGCTGTTTTTT
CASSQDAGELFF
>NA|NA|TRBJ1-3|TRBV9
TGTGCCAGCAGCCCCATTTTGGTGGGAACTGGAAACACCATATATTTT
CASSPILVGTGNTIYF
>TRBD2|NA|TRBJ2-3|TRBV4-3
TGCGCCAGCAGCCAAGAATGGGGGGGGACGGTAAATACGCAGTATTTT
CASSQEWGGTVNTQYF
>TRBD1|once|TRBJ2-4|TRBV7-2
TGTGCCAGCAGCCAAGGACAGGGGGCAAACATTCAGTACTTC
CASSQGQGANIQYF
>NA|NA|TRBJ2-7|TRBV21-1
TGTGCCAGCAGCAAACCGTTCGCTAGCGGGAGGGTGAAGCAGTACTTC
CASSKPFASGRVKQYF
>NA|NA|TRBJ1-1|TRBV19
TGTGCCACCTCCCCGTTGGTCGGACAACAAAAAGAAGCTTTCTTT
CATSPLVGQQKEAFF
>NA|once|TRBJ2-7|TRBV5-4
TGTGCCAGCAGCGAACAGGTTTCCTACGAGCAGTACTTC
CASSEQVSYEQYF
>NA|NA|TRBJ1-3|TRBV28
TGTGCCAGCAGTCCCCAAGGTCTTGAGACAGTTGGAAACACCATATATTTT
CASSPQGLETVGNTIYF
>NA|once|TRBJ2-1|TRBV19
TGTGCCAGTAGTATCCTAACCACTTCGGTGAGTGAGCAGTTCTTC
CASSILTTSVSEQFF
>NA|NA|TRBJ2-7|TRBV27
TGTGCCAGCAGTTTATCAATGGCGGGCGAGCAGTACTTC
CASSLSMAGEQYF
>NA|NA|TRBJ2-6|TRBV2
TGTGCCAGCAGATCGGATATTAACTCTGGGGCCAACGTCCTGACTTTC
CASRSDINSGANVLTF
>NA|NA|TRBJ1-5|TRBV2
TGTGCCAGCAACCCATTTGGACAGACAATTGGCAATCAGCCCCAGCATTTT
CASNPFGQTIGNQPQHF
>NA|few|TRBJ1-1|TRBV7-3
TGTGCCAGCAGCCCGCTAATTGCGAACACTGAAGCTTTCTTT
CASSPLIANTEAFF
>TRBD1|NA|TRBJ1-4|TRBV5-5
TGTGCCAGCAGCCTTGGACAGGGAGGGGAAAAACTGTTTTTT
CASSLGQGGEKLFF
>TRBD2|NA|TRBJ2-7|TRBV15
TGTGCCACCAGCAGAGCAGGCGGGAGAACCTACGAGCAGTACTTC
CATSRAGGRTYEQYF
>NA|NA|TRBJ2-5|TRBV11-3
TGTGCCAGCAGCTTAGTTCCAGGTCTTGGAGAGACCCAGTACTTC
CASSLVPGLGETQYF
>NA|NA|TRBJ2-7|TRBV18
TGTGCCAGCTCACCTCCGGACAGAAGCTACGAGCAGTACTTC
CASSPPDRSYEQYF